There are many counts of the clone carrying this T cell receptor (beta chain). These data belong to a study of early T cells in non-severe SARS-CoV-2 infection. Trimming shortened V by 1 base and J by 1 base, and 11 bases separated the two germline ends. Per the germline V gene, CDR1 is LGHNA and CDR2 is YSLEER. The CDR3 runs 15 residues. TCRdb re-derived calls from the 5' RACE reads in MiXCR, one entry per CDR3 protein. Among approximately 35,000 distinct CDR3 sequences, under 6.5% were seen once, and the ten largest hold approximately 12%. The specimen was whole blood. This TCR derives from an adult who was a healthcare worker with PCR-confirmed SARS-CoV-2 infection or an uninfected control (not recorded which). This chain links TRBV4-3 with TRBJ2-7, with D perhaps matching TRBD2 (6 bases). Here the CDR3 DNA reads TGCGCCAGCAGCCAAGTCGGCGCGGGGTCCTACGAGCAGTACTTC. This translates into CASSQVGAGSYEQYF.